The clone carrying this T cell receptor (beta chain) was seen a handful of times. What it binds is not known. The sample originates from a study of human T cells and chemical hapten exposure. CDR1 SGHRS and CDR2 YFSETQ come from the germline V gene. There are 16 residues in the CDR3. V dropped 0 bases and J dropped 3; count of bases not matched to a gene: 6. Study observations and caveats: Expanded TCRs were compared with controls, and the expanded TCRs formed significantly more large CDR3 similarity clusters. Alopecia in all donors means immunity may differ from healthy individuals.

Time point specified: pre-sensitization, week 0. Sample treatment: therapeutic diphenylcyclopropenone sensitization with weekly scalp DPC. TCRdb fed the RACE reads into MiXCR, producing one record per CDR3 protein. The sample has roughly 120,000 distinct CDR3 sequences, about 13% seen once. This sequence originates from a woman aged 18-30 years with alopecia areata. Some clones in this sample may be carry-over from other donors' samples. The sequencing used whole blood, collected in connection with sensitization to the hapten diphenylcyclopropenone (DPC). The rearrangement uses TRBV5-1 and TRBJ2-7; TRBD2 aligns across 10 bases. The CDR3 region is CASSLGLAGDLYEQYF. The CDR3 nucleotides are TGCGCCAGCAGCTTGGGCCTAGCGGGGGACCTCTACGAGCAGTACTTC.